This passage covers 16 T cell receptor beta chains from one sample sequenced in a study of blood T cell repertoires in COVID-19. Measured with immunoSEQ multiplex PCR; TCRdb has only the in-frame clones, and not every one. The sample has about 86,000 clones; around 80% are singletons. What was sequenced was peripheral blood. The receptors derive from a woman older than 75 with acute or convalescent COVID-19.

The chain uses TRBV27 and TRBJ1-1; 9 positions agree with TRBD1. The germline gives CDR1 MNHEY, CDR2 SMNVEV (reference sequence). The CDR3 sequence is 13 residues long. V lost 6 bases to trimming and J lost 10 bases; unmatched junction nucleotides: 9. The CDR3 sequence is CASSPRDRVRAFF. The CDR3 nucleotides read TGTGCCAGCAGCCCTCGGGACAGGGTTCGAGCTTTCTTT.

DNA of the CDR3: TGTGCCAGCAGTTGGCCGGGACTAAGTAAAGATACGCAGTATTTT. Its translation is CASSWPGLSKDTQYF. The chain couples TRBV28 to TRBJ2-3, with 7 bases identical to TRBD2. The germline V gene encodes CDR1 MDHEN and CDR2 SYDVKM. The CDR3 is 15 amino acids. V dropped 4 bases and J dropped 5; count of bases not matched to a gene: 9.

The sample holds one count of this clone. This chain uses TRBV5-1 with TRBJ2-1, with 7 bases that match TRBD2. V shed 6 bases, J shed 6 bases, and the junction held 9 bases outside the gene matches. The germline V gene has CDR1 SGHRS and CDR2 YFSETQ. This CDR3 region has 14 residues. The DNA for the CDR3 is TGCGCCAGCACGAACGGGAGGATCTCCAATGAGCAGTTCTTC. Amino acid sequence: CASTNGRISNEQFF.

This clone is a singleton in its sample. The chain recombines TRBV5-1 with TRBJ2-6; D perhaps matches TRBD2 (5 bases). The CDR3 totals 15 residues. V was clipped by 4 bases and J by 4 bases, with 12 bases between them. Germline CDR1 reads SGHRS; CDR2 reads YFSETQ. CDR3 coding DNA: TGCGCCAGCAGCCTACCAACGGGAGGGGCCAACGTCCTGACTTTC. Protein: CASSLPTGGANVLTF.

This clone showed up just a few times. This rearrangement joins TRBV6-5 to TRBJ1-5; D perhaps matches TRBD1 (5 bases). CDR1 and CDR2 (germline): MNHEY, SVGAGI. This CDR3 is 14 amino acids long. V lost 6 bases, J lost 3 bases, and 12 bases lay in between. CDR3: CASRLTGVNQPQHF. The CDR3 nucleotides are TGTGCCAGCAGATTAACGGGGGTCAATCAGCCCCAGCATTTT.

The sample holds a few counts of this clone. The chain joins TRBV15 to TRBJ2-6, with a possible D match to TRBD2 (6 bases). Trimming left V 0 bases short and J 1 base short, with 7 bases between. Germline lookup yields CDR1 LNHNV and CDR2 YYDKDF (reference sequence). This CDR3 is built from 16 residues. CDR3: CATSRDRGSGANVLTF. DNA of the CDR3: TGTGCCACCAGCAGAGATCGGGGGTCTGGGGCCAACGTCCTGACTTTC.

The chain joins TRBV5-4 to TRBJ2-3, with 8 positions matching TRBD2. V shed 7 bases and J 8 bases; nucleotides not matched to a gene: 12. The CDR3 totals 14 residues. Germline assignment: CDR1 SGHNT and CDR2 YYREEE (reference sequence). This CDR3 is CASAGGLRPVTQYF. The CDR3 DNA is TGTGCCAGCGCGGGGGGACTCCGACCGGTTACGCAGTATTTT.

CDR3 sequence: CASSPPVRSYEQYF. CDR3 coding DNA: TGTGCCAGCTCACCACCGGTCAGGTCCTACGAGCAGTACTTC. This chain links TRBV18 with TRBJ2-7; D is unclear. The V end lost 0 bases, the J end lost 1 base, and 7 bases lay between the germline ends. Looked up from germline, CDR1 is KGHSH and CDR2 is LQKENI. The CDR3 runs 14 residues.

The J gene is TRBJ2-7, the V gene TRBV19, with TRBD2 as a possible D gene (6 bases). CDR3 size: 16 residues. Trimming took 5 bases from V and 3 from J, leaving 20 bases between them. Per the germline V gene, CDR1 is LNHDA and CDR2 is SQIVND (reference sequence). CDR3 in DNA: TGTGCCAGTAGTCCAAGAGGGCTATCCGGGGGCTACGAGCAGTACTTC. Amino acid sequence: CASSPRGLSGGYEQYF.

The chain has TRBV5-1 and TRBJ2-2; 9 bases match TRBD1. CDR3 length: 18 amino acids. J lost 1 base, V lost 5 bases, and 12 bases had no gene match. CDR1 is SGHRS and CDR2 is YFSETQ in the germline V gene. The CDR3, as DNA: TGCGCCAGCAGAAGTCGGTCCCCGGGACAGGGGAACACCGGGGAGCTGTTTTTT. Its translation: CASRSRSPGQGNTGELFF.

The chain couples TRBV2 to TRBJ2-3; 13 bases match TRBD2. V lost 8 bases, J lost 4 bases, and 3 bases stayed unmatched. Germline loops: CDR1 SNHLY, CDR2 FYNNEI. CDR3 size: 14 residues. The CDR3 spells CASGLAGDPDTQYF. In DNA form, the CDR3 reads TGTGCCAGCGGACTAGCGGGAGACCCAGATACGCAGTATTTT.

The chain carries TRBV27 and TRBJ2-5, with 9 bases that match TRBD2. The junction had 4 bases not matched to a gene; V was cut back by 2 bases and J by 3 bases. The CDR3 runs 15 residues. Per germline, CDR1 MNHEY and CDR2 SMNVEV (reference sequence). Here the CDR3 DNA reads TGTGCCAGCAGTTTAGGCGGGAGGGCCGAAGAGACCCAGTACTTC. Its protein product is CASSLGGRAEETQYF.

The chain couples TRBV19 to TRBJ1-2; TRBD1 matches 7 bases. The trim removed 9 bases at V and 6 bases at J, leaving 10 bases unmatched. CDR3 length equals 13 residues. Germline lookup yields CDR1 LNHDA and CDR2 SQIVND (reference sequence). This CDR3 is CASKNRGEDGYTF. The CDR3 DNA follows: TGTGCCAGCAAAAACAGGGGCGAAGATGGCTACACCTTC.

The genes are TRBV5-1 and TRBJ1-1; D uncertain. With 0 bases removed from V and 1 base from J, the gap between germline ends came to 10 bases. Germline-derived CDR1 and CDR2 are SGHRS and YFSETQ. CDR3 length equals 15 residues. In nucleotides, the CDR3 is TGCGCCAGCAGCTTGGAGGATTCAGGGAACACTGAAGCTTTCTTT. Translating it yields CASSLEDSGNTEAFF.

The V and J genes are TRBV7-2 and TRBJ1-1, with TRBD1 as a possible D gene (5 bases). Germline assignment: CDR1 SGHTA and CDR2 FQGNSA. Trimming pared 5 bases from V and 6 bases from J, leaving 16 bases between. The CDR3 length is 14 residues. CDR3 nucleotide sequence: TGTGCCAGCAGCCCTCGCGTCGGGGGAGCTGAAGCTTTCTTT. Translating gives CASSPRVGGAEAFF.

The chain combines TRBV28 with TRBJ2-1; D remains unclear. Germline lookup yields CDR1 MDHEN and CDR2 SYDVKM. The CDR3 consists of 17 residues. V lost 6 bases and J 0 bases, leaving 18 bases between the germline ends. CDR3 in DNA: TGTGCCAGCAGGGTACCGGGTCTTAAAAGCTCCTACAATGAGCAGTTCTTC. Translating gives CASRVPGLKSSYNEQFF.